The rows below give T cell receptor beta chains drawn from one sample of a study of Graves' ophthalmopathy and Graves' hyperthyroidism. MiXCR, applied by TCRdb to the multiplex PCR reads, yields one record per CDR3 protein. The profile covers 300,000 to 500,000 distinct CDR3 sequences, with 15% to 19% appearing a single time and approximately 7% taken by the ten largest. The specimen sequenced was peripheral blood. All receptors derive from a woman aged 18-29 years with stable Graves' hyperthyroidism. CDR3s include the opening cysteine and the closing phenylalanine or tryptophan.

v_gene: TRBV2
CDR3aa: CASSEDTNGPQYF

v_gene: TRBV9
CDR3aa: CASSLAGGRADYGYTF

v_gene: TRBV4-2
CDR3aa: CASSPRWTSQETQYF

v_gene: TRBV27
CDR3aa: CASSLSRSLNQPQHF

v_gene: TRBV28
CDR3aa: CASSLWKGEQYF

v_gene: TRBV6-5
CDR3aa: CASSLQGSWHEQYF

v_gene: TRBV14
CDR3aa: CASSQVAGDSNQPQHF

v_gene: TRBV5-5
CDR3aa: CASSLSQEPFGYTF

v_gene: TRBV29-1
CDR3aa: CSTLGGTTAYEQYF

v_gene: TRBV11-3
CDR3aa: CASSLGPAEKQETQYF

v_gene: TRBV11-3
CDR3aa: CASSFPTGGALTKNIQYF

v_gene: TRBV7-8
CDR3aa: CASSSEGGAPQETQYF

v_gene: TRBV7-8
CDR3aa: CARSSSRPTEAFF

v_gene: TRBV6-2/TRBV6-3
CDR3aa: CASSYFFDRAPEAFF

v_gene: TRBV6-1
CDR3aa: CASNGFLNQPQHF

v_gene: TRBV5-1
CDR3aa: CASSSMTGNTEAFF

v_gene: TRBV6-5
CDR3aa: CASSLGDEQYF

v_gene: TRBV5-4
CDR3aa: CASSSRRVGNTGELFF

v_gene: TRBV4-1
CDR3aa: CASSPQKAYSNTGELFF

v_gene: TRBV6-1
CDR3aa: CASRDPTGLNQPQHF

v_gene: TRBV4-1
CDR3aa: CASSHQGLGTEAFF

v_gene: TRBV19
CDR3aa: CASSMGRANTEAFF

v_gene: TRBV6-2/TRBV6-3
CDR3aa: CASSYSEGANYGYTF

v_gene: TRBV6-4
CDR3aa: CASSEGLAGTDTQYF